This section outlines one T cell receptor beta chain sequence together with its context. Its specificity is not known. The CDR3 length is 16 residues. V shed 4 bases and J 5 bases; nucleotides not matched to a gene: 12. The germline gives CDR1 SQVTM, CDR2 ANQGSEA. The sample originates from a study of T cell responses to AZD1222 COVID-19 vaccine. Study-level findings and limits: Repertoires were obtained only post-peak T cell response.

TCRdb keeps only in-frame clones here, not all; method: immunoSEQ multiplex PCR. The repertoire holds fewer than 150,000 clones, with approximately 84% as singletons. This specimen was peripheral blood, taken on day 0 of AZD1222 vaccination. The TCR comes from an adult in good health. The chain links TRBV29-1 to TRBJ2-2, with TRBD1 matching over 8 bases. CDR3: CSVGGQANKKTGELFF. For the CDR3, the DNA is TGCAGCGTTGGGGGACAGGCCAATAAGAAGACCGGGGAGCTGTTTTTT.